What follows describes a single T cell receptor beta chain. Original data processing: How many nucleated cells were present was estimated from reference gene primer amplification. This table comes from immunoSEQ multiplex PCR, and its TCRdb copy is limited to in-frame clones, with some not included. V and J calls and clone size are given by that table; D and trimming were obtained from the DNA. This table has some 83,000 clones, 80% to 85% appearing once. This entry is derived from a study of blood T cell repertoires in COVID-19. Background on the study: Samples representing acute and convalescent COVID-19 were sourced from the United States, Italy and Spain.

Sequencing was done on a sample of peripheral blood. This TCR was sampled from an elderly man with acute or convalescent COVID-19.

CDR3 bases: TGTGCCAGCAGTTACGAGGAATCCTACGAGCAGTACTTC. Its translation: CASSYEESYEQYF. The V call is TRBV6-5, the J call TRBJ2-7; D is unresolved. V gave up 2 bases and J gave up 1 base, with 6 bases separating them. This CDR3 is 13 amino acids long. From germline, CDR1 is MNHEY and CDR2 SVGAGI.